The next 4 T cell receptor beta chains were all read from a single sample in a study of post-analysis software for immune sequencing data. No antigens are known for them. Study results and caveats: When patients were compared with controls, 5 or 6 TRBV segments were more frequent, TRBV5-6, TRBV5-1 and TRBV20-1 among them.

Unique molecular identifiers were present in the TCR beta cDNA libraries. Via MiXCR, TCRdb re-called the PCR reads, giving one row per CDR3 protein. Of roughly 800,000 distinct CDR3 sequences in the sample, about 53% were seen once. The specimen sequenced was blood. These receptors originate from a girl aged 10 to 17 with multiple sclerosis.

The V gene is TRBV7-7, the J gene TRBJ2-7; TRBD1 matches at 7 bases. Per the germline V gene, CDR1 is SSHAT and CDR2 is FNYEAQ (reference sequence). V shed 5 bases, J shed 0 bases, and the junction held 10 bases outside the gene matches. The CDR3 length is 16 residues. The CDR3 nucleotides are TGTGCCAGCAGCCAGCTGGCCCGACAGGGCTCCTACGAGCAGTACTTC. As protein: CASSQLARQGSYEQYF.

The chain employs TRBV7-8 and TRBJ2-5; the match to TRBD2 covers 8 bases. The V and J ends lost 4 bases and 11 bases, in that order; junction bases with no gene match: 18. The V gene's germline CDR1 is SGHVS and CDR2 FQNEAQ. The CDR3 length is 16 residues. CDR3 in amino acids: CASSSSRVLAGNEQYF. CDR3 in DNA: TGTGCCAGCAGCTCATCCCGGGTGCTAGCGGGCAATGAGCAGTACTTC. Full variable domain (rest looked up from reference TRBV7-8 and TRBJ2-5): GAGVSQSPRYKVAKRGQDVALRCDPISGHVSLFWYQQALGQGPEFLTYFQNEAQLDKSGLPSDRFFAERPEGSVSTLKIQRTQQEDSAVYLCASSSSRVLAGNEQYFGPGTRLLVL.

The rearrangement uses TRBV6-1 and TRBJ1-1; perhaps TRBD1 as D (5 bases). The CDR3 totals 15 residues. The V end lost 5 bases, the J end lost 5 bases, and 18 bases lay between the germline ends. CDR1 is MNHNS and CDR2 is SASEGT in the germline V gene. CDR3 coding DNA: TGTGCCAGCAGTAGATCCCCGGGGGAGGGGACTGAAGCTTTCTTT. Residues: CASSRSPGEGTEAFF.

This chain joins TRBV24-1 and TRBJ2-1, with 14 bases matching TRBD2. Germline V gives CDR1 KGHDR, CDR2 SFDVKD. J lost 8 bases, V lost 7 bases, and 6 bases had no gene match. CDR3 length: 15 residues. DNA of the CDR3: TGTGCCACCAGAGACGGGACTAGCGGGAGCTATGAGCAGTTCTTC. Translated, it gives CATRDGTSGSYEQFF.